The source of this T cell receptor beta chain is a study of blood T cell repertoires in COVID-19. About the study: Sites in the United States, Italy and Spain provided acute and convalescent COVID-19 samples. The analysed material was cDNA or gDNA that came from T cells, B-cell-depleted T cells, or PBMCs.

A Seattle source enrolled patients during active infection and followed them longitudinally. Clones were sequenced by immunoSEQ multiplex PCR, and TCRdb holds only the in-frame ones, with some missing. There are approximately 500,000 clones in the sample; approximately 89% occur only once, and 0.7% to 1% lies in the top ten. The TCR comes from a man aged 18-30 years with COVID-19, enrolled during active disease. Material for sequencing was peripheral blood.

For the CDR3, the DNA is TGTGCCAGCAGCCAAGGGACAGGGGTTGCAGATACGCAGTATTTT. Its translation: CASSQGTGVADTQYF. The V gene is TRBV3-1 (or the pseudogene TRBV3-2), the J gene TRBJ2-3, with 9 bases that match TRBD1. J gave up 4 bases and V 1 base, and 3 bases lay outside the gene matches. Germline lookup yields CDR1 LGHDT and CDR2 YNNKEL (reference sequence). The CDR3 covers 15 residues.